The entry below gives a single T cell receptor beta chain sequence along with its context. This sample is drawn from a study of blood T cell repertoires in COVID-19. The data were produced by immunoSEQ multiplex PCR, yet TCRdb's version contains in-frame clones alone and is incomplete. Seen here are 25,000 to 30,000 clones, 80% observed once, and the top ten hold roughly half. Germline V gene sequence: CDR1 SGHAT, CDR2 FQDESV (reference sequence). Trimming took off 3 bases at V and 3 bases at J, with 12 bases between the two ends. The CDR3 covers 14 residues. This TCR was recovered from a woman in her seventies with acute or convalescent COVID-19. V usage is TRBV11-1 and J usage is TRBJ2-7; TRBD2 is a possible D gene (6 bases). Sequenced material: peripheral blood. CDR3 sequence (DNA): TGTGCCAGCAGCTTGTTTTTGCGGGACTACGAGCAGTACTTC. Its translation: CASSLFLRDYEQYF.